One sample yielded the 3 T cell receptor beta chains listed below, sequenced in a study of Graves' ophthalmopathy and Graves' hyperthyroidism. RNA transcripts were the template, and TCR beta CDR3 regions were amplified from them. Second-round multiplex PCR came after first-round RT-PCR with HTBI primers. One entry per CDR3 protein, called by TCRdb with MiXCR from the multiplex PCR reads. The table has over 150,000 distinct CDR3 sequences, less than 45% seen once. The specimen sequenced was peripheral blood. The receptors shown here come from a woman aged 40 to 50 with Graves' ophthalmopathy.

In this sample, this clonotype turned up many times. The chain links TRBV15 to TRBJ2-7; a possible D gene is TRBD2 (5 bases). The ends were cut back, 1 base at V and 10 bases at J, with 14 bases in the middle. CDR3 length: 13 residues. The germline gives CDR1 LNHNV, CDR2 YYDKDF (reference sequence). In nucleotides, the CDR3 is TGTGCCACCAGCAGAGGAAGCGGAGATTCACAGTACTTC. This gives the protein CATSRGSGDSQYF.

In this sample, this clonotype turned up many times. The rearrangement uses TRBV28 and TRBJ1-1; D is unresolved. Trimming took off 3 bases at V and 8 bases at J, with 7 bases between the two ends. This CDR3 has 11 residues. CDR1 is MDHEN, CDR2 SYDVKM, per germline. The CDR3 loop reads CASSFRVEAFF. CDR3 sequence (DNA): TGTGCCAGCAGTTTTCGGGTGGAAGCTTTCTTT.

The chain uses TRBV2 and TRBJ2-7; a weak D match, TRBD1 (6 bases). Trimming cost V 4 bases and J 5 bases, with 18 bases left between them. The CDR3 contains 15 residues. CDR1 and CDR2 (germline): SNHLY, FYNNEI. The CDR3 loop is CASSGTVNTLDEQYF. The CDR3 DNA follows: TGTGCCAGCAGTGGGACAGTGAACACCCTAGACGAGCAGTACTTC.